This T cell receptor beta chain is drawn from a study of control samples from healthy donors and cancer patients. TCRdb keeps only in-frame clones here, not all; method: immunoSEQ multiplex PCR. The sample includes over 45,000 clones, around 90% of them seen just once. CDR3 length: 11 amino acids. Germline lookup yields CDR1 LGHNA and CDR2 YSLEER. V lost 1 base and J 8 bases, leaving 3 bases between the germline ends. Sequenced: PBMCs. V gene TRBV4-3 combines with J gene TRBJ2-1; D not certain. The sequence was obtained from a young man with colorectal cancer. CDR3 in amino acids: CASSQGDEQFF. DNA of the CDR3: TGCGCCAGCAGCCAAGGCGATGAGCAGTTCTTC.